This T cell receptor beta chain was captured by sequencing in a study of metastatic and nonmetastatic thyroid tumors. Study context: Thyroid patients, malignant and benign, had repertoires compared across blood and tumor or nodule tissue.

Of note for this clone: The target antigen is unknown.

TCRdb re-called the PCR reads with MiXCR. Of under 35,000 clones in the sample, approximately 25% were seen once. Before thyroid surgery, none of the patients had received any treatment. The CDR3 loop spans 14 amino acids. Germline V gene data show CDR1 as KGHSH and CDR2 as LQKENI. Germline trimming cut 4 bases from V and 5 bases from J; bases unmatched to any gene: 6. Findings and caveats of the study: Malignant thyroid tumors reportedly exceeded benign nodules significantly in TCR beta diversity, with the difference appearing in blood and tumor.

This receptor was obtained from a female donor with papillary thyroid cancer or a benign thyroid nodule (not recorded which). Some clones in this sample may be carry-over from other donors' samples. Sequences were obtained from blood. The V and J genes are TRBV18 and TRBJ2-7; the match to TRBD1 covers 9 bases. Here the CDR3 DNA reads TGTGCCAGCTCACTCGACAGGGGGACACACGAGCAGTACTTC. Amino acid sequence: CASSLDRGTHEQYF.